The 10 T cell receptor beta chains presented below share a single source sample, sequenced in a study of cytomegalovirus exposure and HLA in healthy donors (TCRdb year 2017). The library was built by means of the immunoSEQ multiplex PCR assay. What TCRdb holds here is the immuneACCESS table cut down to in-frame rearrangements. Part of the clones is not present; checked against another copy, under half of the missing clones reflect an unresolved V gene, and the others are unexplained. Within this sample are roughly 200,000 clones, with 86% of them counted one time only. Of the sample, less than 9.5% falls within the top ten clones. Sample: PBMCs. These receptors came from a man aged 30 to 45 in good health and CMV-seropositive.

The chain couples TRBV2 to TRBJ1-1, with a tentative D call TRBD1 (6 bases). The CDR3 consists of 15 residues. CDR1 and CDR2 (germline): SNHLY, FYNNEI. The V gene lost 3 bases and the J gene lost 8 bases, with 19 bases spanning the gap. The CDR3: CASSEITGSLSEAFF. The CDR3 DNA sequence: TGTGCCAGCAGTGAGATTACAGGGTCTCTTTCAGAAGCTTTCTTT.

The CDR3 sequence is CASDTSGAHRLSSGNTIYF. CDR3 DNA sequence: TGTGCCAGCGACACCTCCGGGGCGCATCGGTTAAGCTCTGGAAACACCATATATTTT. The rearrangement uses TRBV2 and TRBJ1-3, with D maybe TRBD1 (5 bases). V shed 8 bases and J shed 0 bases, with 26 bases lying between them. The CDR3 contains 19 residues. From germline, CDR1 is SNHLY and CDR2 FYNNEI.

The chain joins TRBV12-5 to TRBJ2-7; D remains unclear. This CDR3 is built from 13 residues. V lost 2 bases and J 5 bases, leaving 10 bases between the germline ends. Germline lookup yields CDR1 LGHNT and CDR2 FRNRAP. This CDR3 is CASGLSNRDEQYF. Here the CDR3 DNA reads TGTGCTAGTGGTTTGTCAAACCGGGACGAGCAGTACTTC.

The V gene is TRBV4-1, the J gene TRBJ2-3; D call uncertain. CDR3 length equals 16 residues. CDR1 is MGHRA, CDR2 YSYEKL, per germline. V lost 4 bases to trimming and J lost 0 bases, with 14 bases between them. In nucleotides, the CDR3 is TGCGCCAGCAGCCGAGGTTCTGATTGGAGCACAGATACGCAGTATTTT. Its translation is CASSRGSDWSTDTQYF.

The V and J genes are TRBV5-1 and TRBJ2-7; TRBD2 matches 9 bases. Germline V gene lookup returns CDR1 SGHRS and CDR2 YFSETQ. The CDR3 loop spans 15 amino acids. With 0 bases clipped from V and 6 bases from J, the junction kept 7 bases outside the gene matches. CDR3 in amino acids: CASSLGVSGSGEQYF. The CDR3 nucleotides read TGCGCCAGCAGCTTGGGTGTTAGCGGGAGTGGCGAGCAGTACTTC.

V is TRBV2 and J is TRBJ1-2; no firm D call. Germline V lookup: CDR1 SNHLY, CDR2 FYNNEI. Trimming removed 4 bases from V and 1 base from J, with 10 bases in between. The CDR3 runs to 14 residues. CDR3 DNA sequence: TGTGCCAGCAGTGTCAGACCTCATAACTATGGCTACACCTTC. It translates to CASSVRPHNYGYTF.

This chain uses TRBV7-6 with TRBJ2-7; D gene ambiguous. Per the germline V gene, CDR1 is SGHVS and CDR2 is FNYEAQ. V was clipped by 2 bases and J by 0 bases, with 14 bases between them. CDR3 length: 16 amino acids. This CDR3 reads CASSLISSRSSYEQYF. In DNA form, the CDR3 reads TGTGCCAGCAGCTTAATTTCGTCGAGGAGCTCCTACGAGCAGTACTTC.

The chain couples TRBV9 to TRBJ2-7; a possible D gene is TRBD1 (6 bases). The germline V gene has CDR1 SGDLS and CDR2 YYNGEE. V gave up 3 bases and J gave up 6 bases, with 10 bases separating them. This CDR3 is built from 12 residues. CDR3 residues: CASSAAGAEQYF. The CDR3 bases are TGTGCCAGCAGCGCGGCAGGGGCCGAGCAGTACTTC. The complete variable domain, with remaining parts taken from reference TRBV9 and TRBJ2-7, reads DSGVTQTPKHLITATGQRVTLRCSPRSGDLSVYWYQQSLDQGLQFLIQYYNGEERAKGNILERFSAQQFPDLHSELNLSSLELGDSALYFCASSAAGAEQYFGPGTRLTVT.

The DNA of the CDR3 is TGTGCCTGGAGTGCCGCCATGCTTGGGAACACTGAAGCTTTCTTT. Translating it yields CAWSAAMLGNTEAFF. The chain links TRBV30 to TRBJ1-1; D is unclear. Germline CDR1 reads GTSNPN; CDR2 reads SVGIG (reference sequence). The CDR3 runs to 15 residues. With 1 base removed from V and 1 base from J, the gap between germline ends came to 13 bases.

The V gene is TRBV28, the J gene TRBJ1-2, with a weak D call TRBD1 (5 bases). The length of the CDR3 is 20 residues. Trimming left V 5 bases short and J 3 bases short, with 31 bases between. In germline, CDR1 is MDHEN, CDR2 SYDVKM. The CDR3 loop is CASSTSIGGRTIPDDYGYTF. The CDR3 DNA sequence: TGTGCCAGCAGTACCTCCATCGGGGGACGAACAATCCCGGATGACTATGGCTACACCTTC.